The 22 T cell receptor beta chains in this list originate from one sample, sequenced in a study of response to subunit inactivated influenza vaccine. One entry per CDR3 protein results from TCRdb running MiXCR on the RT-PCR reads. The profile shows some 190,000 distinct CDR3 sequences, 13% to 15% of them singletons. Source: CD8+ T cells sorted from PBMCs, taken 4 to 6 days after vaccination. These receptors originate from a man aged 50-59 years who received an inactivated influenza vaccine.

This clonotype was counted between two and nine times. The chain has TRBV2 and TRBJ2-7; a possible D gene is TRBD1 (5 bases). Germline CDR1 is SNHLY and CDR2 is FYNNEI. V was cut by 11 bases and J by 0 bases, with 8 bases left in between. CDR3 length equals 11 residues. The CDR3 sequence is CAGHSSYEQYF. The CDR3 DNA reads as TGTGCCGGACACAGCTCCTACGAGCAGTACTTC.

The CDR3 loop is CSVETRSTDTQYF. The CDR3 nucleotides are TGCAGCGTTGAAACAAGATCGACAGATACGCAGTATTTT. The chain combines TRBV29-1 with TRBJ2-3; D uncertain. Germline-derived CDR1 and CDR2 are SQVTM and ANQGSEA. Trimming took off 2 bases at V and 3 bases at J, with 9 bases between the two ends. CDR3 length equals 13 residues.

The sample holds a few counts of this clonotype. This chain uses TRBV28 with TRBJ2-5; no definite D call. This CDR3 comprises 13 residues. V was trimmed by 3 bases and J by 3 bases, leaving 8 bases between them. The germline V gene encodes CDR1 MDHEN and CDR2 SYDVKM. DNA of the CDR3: TGTGCCAGCAGTTTTCCCGAGGAAGAGACCCAGTACTTC. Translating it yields CASSFPEEETQYF.

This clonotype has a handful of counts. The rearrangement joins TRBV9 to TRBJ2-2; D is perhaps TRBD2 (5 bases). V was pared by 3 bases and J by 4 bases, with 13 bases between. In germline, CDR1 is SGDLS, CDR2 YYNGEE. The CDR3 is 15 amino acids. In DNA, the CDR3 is TGTGCCAGCAGCGCGGTGGGCGGAGGCACCGGGGAGCTGTTTTTT. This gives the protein CASSAVGGGTGELFF.

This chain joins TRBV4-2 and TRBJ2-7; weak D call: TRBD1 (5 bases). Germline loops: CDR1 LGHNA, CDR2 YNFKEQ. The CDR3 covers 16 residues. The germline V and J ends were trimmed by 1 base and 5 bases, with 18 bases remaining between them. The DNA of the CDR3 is TGTGCCAGCAGCCAAGCTGTTGCAGGGATAAATGACGAGCAGTACTTC. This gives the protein CASSQAVAGINDEQYF.

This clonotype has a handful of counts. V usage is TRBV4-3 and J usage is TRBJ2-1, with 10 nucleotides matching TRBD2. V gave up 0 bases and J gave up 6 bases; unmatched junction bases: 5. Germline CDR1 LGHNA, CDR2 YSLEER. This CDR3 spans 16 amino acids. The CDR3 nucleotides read TGCGCCAGCAGCCAAGATTTAGCGGGAGGAGGCAATGAGCAGTTCTTC. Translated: CASSQDLAGGGNEQFF.

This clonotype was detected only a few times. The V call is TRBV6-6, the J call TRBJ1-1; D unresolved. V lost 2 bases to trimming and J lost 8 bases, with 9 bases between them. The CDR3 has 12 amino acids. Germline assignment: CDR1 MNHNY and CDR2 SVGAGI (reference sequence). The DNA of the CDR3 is TGTGCCAGCAGTTACGGGTCGGGGGAAGCTTTCTTT. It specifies CASSYGSGEAFF.

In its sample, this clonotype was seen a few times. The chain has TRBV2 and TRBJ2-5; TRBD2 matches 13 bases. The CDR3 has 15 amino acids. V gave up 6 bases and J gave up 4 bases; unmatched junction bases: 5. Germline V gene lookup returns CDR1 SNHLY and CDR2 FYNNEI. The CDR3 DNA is TGTGCCAGCAGAAAGGGACTAGCGGGGAGAGAGACCCAGTACTTC. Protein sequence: CASRKGLAGRETQYF.

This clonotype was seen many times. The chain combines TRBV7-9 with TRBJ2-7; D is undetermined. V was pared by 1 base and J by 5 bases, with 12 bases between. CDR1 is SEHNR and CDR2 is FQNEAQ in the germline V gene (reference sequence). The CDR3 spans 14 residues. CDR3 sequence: CASSLVTGINEQYF. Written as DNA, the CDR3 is TGTGCCAGCAGCTTAGTTACGGGTATCAACGAGCAGTACTTC.

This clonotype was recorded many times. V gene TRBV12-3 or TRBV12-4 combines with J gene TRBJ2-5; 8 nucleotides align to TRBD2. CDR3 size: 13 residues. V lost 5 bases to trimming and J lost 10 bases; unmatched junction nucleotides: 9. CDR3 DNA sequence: TGTGCCAGCAGTCCCAGGAGGCGGGAGGACCAGTACTTC. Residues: CASSPRRREDQYF.

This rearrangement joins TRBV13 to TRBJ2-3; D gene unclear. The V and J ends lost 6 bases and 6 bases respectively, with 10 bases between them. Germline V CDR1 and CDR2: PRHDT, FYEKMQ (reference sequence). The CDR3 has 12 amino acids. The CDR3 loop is CASSISRDTQYF. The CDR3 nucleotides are TGTGCCAGCAGTATAAGTCGGGATACGCAGTATTTT.

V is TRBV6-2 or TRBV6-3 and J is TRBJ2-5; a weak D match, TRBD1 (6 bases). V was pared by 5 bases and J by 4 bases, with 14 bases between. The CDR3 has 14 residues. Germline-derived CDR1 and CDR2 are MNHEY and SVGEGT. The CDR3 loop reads CASSKYGQRETQYF. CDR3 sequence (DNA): TGTGCCAGCAGTAAATACGGACAGCGAGAGACCCAGTACTTC.

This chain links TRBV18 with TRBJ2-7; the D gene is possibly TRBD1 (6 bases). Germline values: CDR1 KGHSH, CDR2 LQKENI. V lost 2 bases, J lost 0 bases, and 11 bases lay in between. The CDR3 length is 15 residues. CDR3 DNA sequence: TGTGCCAGCTCACCAAGGCAGGGGCCCTCCTACGAGCAGTACTTC. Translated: CASSPRQGPSYEQYF. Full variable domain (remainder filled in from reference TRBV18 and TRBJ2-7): NAGVMQNPRHLVRRRGQEARLRCSPMKGHSHVYWYRQLPEEGLKFMVYLQKENIIDESGMPKERFSAEFPKEGPSILRIQQVVRGDSAAYFCASSPRQGPSYEQYFGPGTRLTVT.

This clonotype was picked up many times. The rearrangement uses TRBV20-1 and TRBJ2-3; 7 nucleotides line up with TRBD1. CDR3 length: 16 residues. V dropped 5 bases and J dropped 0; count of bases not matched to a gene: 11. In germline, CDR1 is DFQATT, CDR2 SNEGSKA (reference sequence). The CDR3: CSAEWTGDSSTDTQYF. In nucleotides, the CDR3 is TGCAGTGCTGAATGGACAGGTGACTCTAGCACAGATACGCAGTATTTT.

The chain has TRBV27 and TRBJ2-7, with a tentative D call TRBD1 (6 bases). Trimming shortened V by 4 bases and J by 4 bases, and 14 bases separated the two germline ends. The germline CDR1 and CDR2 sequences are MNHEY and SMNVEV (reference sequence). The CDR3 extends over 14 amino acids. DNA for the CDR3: TGTGCCAGCAGTTCGACAGGCGATGGGTACGAGCAGTACTTC. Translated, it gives CASSSTGDGYEQYF.

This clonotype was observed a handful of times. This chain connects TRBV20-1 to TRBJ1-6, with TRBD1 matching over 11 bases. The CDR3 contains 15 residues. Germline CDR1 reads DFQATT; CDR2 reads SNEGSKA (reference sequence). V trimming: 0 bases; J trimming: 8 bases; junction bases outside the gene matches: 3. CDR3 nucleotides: TGCAGTGCTAGAGACAGGACAGGGGGCTATTCACCCCTCCACTTT. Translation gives CSARDRTGGYSPLHF.

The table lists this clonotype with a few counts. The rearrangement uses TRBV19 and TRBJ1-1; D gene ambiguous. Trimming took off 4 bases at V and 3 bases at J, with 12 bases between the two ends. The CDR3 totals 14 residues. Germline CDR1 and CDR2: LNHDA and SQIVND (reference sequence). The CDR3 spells CASSRGADHTEAFF. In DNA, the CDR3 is TGTGCCAGTAGTAGGGGAGCCGATCACACTGAAGCTTTCTTT. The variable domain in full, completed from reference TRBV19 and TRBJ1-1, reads DGGITQSPKYLFRKEGQNVTLSCEQNLNHDAMYWYRQDPGQGLRLIYYSQIVNDFQKGDIAEGYSVSREKKESFPLTVTSAQKNPTAFYLCASSRGADHTEAFFGQGTRLTVV.

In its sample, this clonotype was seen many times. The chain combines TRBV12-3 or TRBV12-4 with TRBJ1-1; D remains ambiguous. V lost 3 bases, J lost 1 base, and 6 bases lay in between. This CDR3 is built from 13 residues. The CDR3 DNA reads TGTGCCAGCAGTTTCGGAGGGAACACTGAAGCTTTCTTT. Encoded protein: CASSFGGNTEAFF.

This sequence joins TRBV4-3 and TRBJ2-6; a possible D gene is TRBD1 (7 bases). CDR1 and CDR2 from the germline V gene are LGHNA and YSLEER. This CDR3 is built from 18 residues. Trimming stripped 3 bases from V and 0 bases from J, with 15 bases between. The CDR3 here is CASSQIQGGYSGANVLTF. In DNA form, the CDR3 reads TGCGCCAGCAGCCAGATTCAGGGGGGCTACTCTGGGGCCAACGTCCTGACTTTC.

DNA for the CDR3: TGCAGCGTTGAAGGGGGACTAGCGGGAGTTGAGCAGTTCTTC. Amino acids: CSVEGGLAGVEQFF. The rearrangement uses TRBV29-1 and TRBJ2-1; 14 positions match TRBD2. The CDR3 contains 14 residues. The V segment lost 1 base and the J segment 9 bases; nucleotides outside the gene matches: 2. Germline CDR1 is SQVTM and CDR2 is ANQGSEA.

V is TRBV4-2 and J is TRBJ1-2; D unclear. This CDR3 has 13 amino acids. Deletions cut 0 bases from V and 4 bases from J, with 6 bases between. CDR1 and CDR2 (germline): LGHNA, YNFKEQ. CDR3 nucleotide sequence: TGTGCCAGCAGCCAAGACGGAACCTATGGCTACACCTTC. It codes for CASSQDGTYGYTF.

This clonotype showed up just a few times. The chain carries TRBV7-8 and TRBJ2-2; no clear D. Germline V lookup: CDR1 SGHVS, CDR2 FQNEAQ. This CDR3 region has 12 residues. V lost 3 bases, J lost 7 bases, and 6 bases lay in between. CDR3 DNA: TGTGCCAGCAGCTTCAGTGGCGGGGAGCTGTTTTTT. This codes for CASSFSGGELFF.